The TCR beta chain described here comes from a study of beta chain features in type 1 diabetes. The whole isolated RNA underwent reverse transcription, so sequencing captured expressed TCRB transcripts. This table comes from immunoSEQ multiplex PCR, and its TCRdb copy is limited to in-frame clones, with some not included. The table includes 810,000 or so clones, under 20% detected once. CDR1 and CDR2 from the germline V gene are MDHEN and SYDVKM. The CDR3 consists of 15 residues. The germline V and J ends were trimmed by 8 bases and 0 bases, with 14 bases remaining between them. The collection from each donor was one heparinised blood draw averaging approximately 110 mL. The sample holds a few counts of this clone.

The receptor's source is a woman between 18 and 29 years old in good health. V gene TRBV28 combines with J gene TRBJ1-5, with a tentative D call TRBD1 (5 bases). The sample was naive CD4+ T cells from blood. CDR3 region: CASSGGGDSNQPQHF. For the CDR3, the DNA is TGTGCCAGCTCAGGTGGAGGGGATAGCAATCAGCCCCAGCATTTT.